These 25 T cell receptor beta chains were all obtained from the same sample, sequenced in a study of blood T cell repertoires in COVID-19. Sequencing used immunoSEQ multiplex PCR; TCRdb keeps in-frame clones, though not all of them. The sample carries approximately 150,000 clones, 70% to 90% recorded once. The sample consisted of peripheral blood. Receptor source: a man in his 70s with acute or convalescent COVID-19.

V is TRBV5-4 and J is TRBJ1-1, with D unresolved. The CDR3 is 15 amino acids. Germline loops: CDR1 SGHNT, CDR2 YYREEE (reference sequence). Between the trimmed V and J ends, which lost 0 bases and 1 base, there was a span of 10 bases. CDR3 residues: CASSLEEGRNTEAFF. DNA for the CDR3: TGTGCCAGCAGCTTGGAGGAGGGTCGGAACACTGAAGCTTTCTTT. Full variable domain (missing parts from reference TRBV5-4 and TRBJ1-1): ETGVTQSPTHLIKTRGQQVTLRCSSQSGHNTVSWYQQALGQGPQFIFQYYREEENGRGNFPPRFSGLQFPNYSSELNVNALELDDSALYLCASSLEEGRNTEAFFGQGTRLTVV.

The genes are TRBV5-1 and TRBJ2-1; 7 bases agree with TRBD2. In germline, CDR1 is SGHRS, CDR2 YFSETQ. The trim removed 6 bases at V and 8 bases at J, leaving 14 bases unmatched. This CDR3 is 15 amino acids long. The chain's CDR3 is CASNRGTTPGHEQFF. The CDR3 coding sequence is TGCGCCAGCAATCGGGGGACTACCCCGGGCCATGAGCAGTTCTTC.

The chain carries TRBV10-3 and TRBJ1-4; D not certain. The CDR3 totals 13 residues. V lost 6 bases to trimming and J lost 3 bases, with 8 bases between them. Looked up from germline, CDR1 is ENHRY and CDR2 is SYGVKD. The CDR3 DNA is TGTGCCATCAGCTTCGACTCTAATGAAAAACTGTTTTTT. Encoded protein: CAISFDSNEKLFF.

The chain couples TRBV5-1 to TRBJ2-5; possibly TRBD2 for D (6 bases). The CDR3 has 15 amino acids. The germline V gene has CDR1 SGHRS and CDR2 YFSETQ. V was pared by 0 bases and J by 5 bases, with 14 bases between. CDR3 residues: CASSLAGSRDETQYF. The CDR3 nucleotides are TGCGCCAGCAGCTTGGCGGGTTCGCGGGATGAGACCCAGTACTTC. Based on the CDR3 plus reference TRBV5-1 and TRBJ2-5, the full variable domain is KAGVTQTPRYLIKTRGQQVTLSCSPISGHRSVSWYQQTPGQGLQFLFEYFSETQRNKGNFPGRFSGRQFSNSRSEMNVSTLELGDSALYLCASSLAGSRDETQYFGPGTRLLVL.

The chain uses TRBV27 and TRBJ1-6; unclear D gene. CDR1 and CDR2 from the germline V gene are MNHEY and SMNVEV (reference sequence). Trimming removed 8 bases at V and 9 bases at J, with 17 bases between. This CDR3 is built from 14 residues. The CDR3 bases are TGTGCCAGCGCCCGAGGGAAGACATTTTCACCCCTCCACTTT. It specifies CASARGKTFSPLHF.

The chain employs TRBV7-2 and TRBJ2-3; 9 bases are a match to TRBD2. V gave up 11 bases and J gave up 3 bases; unmatched junction bases: 6. Germline V gives CDR1 SGHTA, CDR2 FQGNSA. The CDR3 runs 13 residues. The CDR3 is CAGKTSGTDTQYF. DNA for the CDR3: TGTGCCGGCAAGACTAGCGGAACAGATACGCAGTATTTT.

This rearrangement joins TRBV3-1 (or the pseudogene TRBV3-2) to TRBJ2-7, with 9 bases identical to TRBD2. The CDR3 runs to 17 residues. CDR1 and CDR2 from the germline V gene are LGHDT and YNNKEL (reference sequence). V gave up 0 bases and J gave up 4 bases; unmatched junction bases: 10. DNA for the CDR3: TGTGCCAGCAGCCAAGATTGCGAAGCGGGAGGTGAGTACGAGCAGTACTTC. This sequence encodes CASSQDCEAGGEYEQYF.

The CDR3 DNA reads as TGTGCCAGCAGTTTATCACCGGGGACTGAAGCTTTCTTT. Translated: CASSLSPGTEAFF. The chain is built from TRBV6-5 and TRBJ1-1; D call uncertain. The CDR3 is 13 residues long. Germline CDR1 is MNHEY and CDR2 is SVGAGI. The ends were cut back, 4 bases at V and 5 bases at J, with 11 bases in the middle.

The rearrangement uses TRBV11-2 and TRBJ2-7, with D possibly TRBD2 on 6 matching bases. CDR1 is SGHAT, CDR2 FQNNGV, per germline. V was trimmed by 5 bases and J by 0 bases, leaving 11 bases between them. This CDR3 is 14 amino acids long. The CDR3 protein is CASSTGTVSYEQYF. CDR3 bases: TGTGCCAGCAGCACCGGGACTGTCTCCTACGAGCAGTACTTC. Full variable domain (remainder filled in from reference TRBV11-2 and TRBJ2-7): EAGVAQSPRYKIIEKRQSVAFWCNPISGHATLYWYQQILGQGPKLLIQFQNNGVVDDSQLPKDRFSAERLKGVDSTLKIQPAKLEDSAVYLCASSTGTVSYEQYFGPGTRLTVT.

The chain links TRBV25-1 to TRBJ2-2; 9 positions match TRBD1. The V and J ends lost 2 bases and 3 bases, in that order; junction bases with no gene match: 4. This CDR3 has 16 residues. The V gene's germline CDR1 is MGHDK and CDR2 SYGVNS. CDR3 sequence (DNA): TGTGCCAGCAGTGAAGAGGGACAGGGCTACACCGGGGAGCTGTTTTTT. It specifies CASSEEGQGYTGELFF.

In nucleotides, the CDR3 is TGTGCCAGCAATACCGGGACTAGGGGGATCGGGGAGCAGTTCTTC. Protein product: CASNTGTRGIGEQFF. The gene calls are TRBV3-1 (or the pseudogene TRBV3-2) and TRBJ2-1; 8 bases fit TRBD2. The germline V gene encodes CDR1 LGHDT and CDR2 YNNKEL (reference sequence). The CDR3 extends over 15 amino acids. The V segment lost 7 bases and the J segment 10 bases; nucleotides outside the gene matches: 15.

The V call is TRBV14, the J call TRBJ1-2; 8 bases fit TRBD1. With V trimmed by 4 bases and J by 3 bases, 10 bases remained unmatched. This CDR3 region has 16 residues. Germline V lookup: CDR1 SGHDN, CDR2 FVKESK. The CDR3 is CASSPDRGWVDYGYTF. The CDR3 DNA follows: TGTGCCAGCAGCCCAGACAGGGGATGGGTGGACTATGGCTACACCTTC.

The chain combines TRBV5-1 with TRBJ1-6, with D possibly being TRBD1 (6 bases). The V end was cut by 0 bases, the J end by 10 bases, with 11 bases between. Per germline, CDR1 SGHRS and CDR2 YFSETQ. CDR3 length: 14 residues. The CDR3 loop reads CASSLAGDRSPLHF. The CDR3 DNA is TGCGCCAGCAGCTTGGCAGGGGATCGCTCACCCCTCCACTTT.

CDR3 region: CASGRWAEETQYF. CDR3 coding DNA: TGTGCCAGCGGCAGATGGGCAGAAGAGACCCAGTACTTC. J is TRBJ2-5 and V is TRBV5-4; no firm D call. Trimming shortened V by 7 bases and J by 3 bases, and 13 bases separated the two germline ends. The CDR3 is 13 amino acids. Per the germline V gene, CDR1 is SGHNT and CDR2 is YYREEE (reference sequence).

The table lists this clone with a count of one. An end of the junction does not agree with germline; a read error may underlie this. The rearrangement joins TRBV11-2 to TRBJ2-1; D uncertain. CDR1 and CDR2 from the germline V gene are SGHAT and FQNNGV. There are 11 residues in the CDR3. The CDR3 DNA sequence: TGTGCCAGCACCTTAATCGGTGAGCAGTTCTTC. Translation gives CASTLIGEQFF.

This clone came up a few times. The CDR3 loop reads CAIINSPLHF. CDR3 nucleotides: TGCGCCATAATAAATTCACCCCTCCACTTT. The chain combines TRBV23-1 with TRBJ1-6; unclear D gene. TRBV23-1 is given ORF status, its function remaining uncertain. Trimming removed 10 bases from V and 7 bases from J, with 5 bases in between. The CDR3 has 10 amino acids.

The J gene is TRBJ2-5, the V gene TRBV10-3, with 14 bases fitting TRBD2. This CDR3 region has 17 residues. Per germline, CDR1 ENHRY and CDR2 SYGVKD. J was trimmed by 4 bases and V by 2 bases; bases with no gene match: 6. The DNA for the CDR3 is TGTGCCATCAGTGAGCCGGGACTAGCGGGAGCTGGAGAGACCCAGTACTTC. As protein: CAISEPGLAGAGETQYF.

This sequence joins TRBV5-4 and TRBJ2-7; 10 bases are a match to TRBD2. The CDR3 is 14 residues long. V trimming: 4 bases; J trimming: 9 bases; junction bases outside the gene matches: 10. Germline assignment: CDR1 SGHNT and CDR2 YYREEE (reference sequence). In DNA form, the CDR3 reads TGTGCCAGCAGCGTAGCTACTAGCGGGACTGTGCAGTACTTC. It codes for CASSVATSGTVQYF.

The rearrangement links TRBV28 to TRBJ1-1; perhaps TRBD1 as D (5 bases). V gave up 11 bases and J gave up 7 bases, with 14 bases separating them. Germline loops: CDR1 MDHEN, CDR2 SYDVKM. This CDR3 contains 11 residues. The CDR3 region is CAARGPGEAFF. DNA of the CDR3: TGTGCCGCGCGGGGCCCGGGTGAAGCTTTCTTT.

The CDR3 spells CASSPRQGHGYTF. The CDR3 bases are TGTGCCAGCAGTCCCCGGCAGGGTCATGGCTACACCTTC. The J gene is TRBJ1-2, the V gene TRBV6-2 or TRBV6-3; D is perhaps TRBD1 (5 bases). Trimming took off 5 bases at V and 6 bases at J, with 13 bases between the two ends. Per the germline V gene, CDR1 is MNHEY and CDR2 is SVGEGT. CDR3 length: 13 residues.

The chain couples TRBV9 to TRBJ2-7; D perhaps matches TRBD1 (5 bases). Germline CDR1 SGDLS, CDR2 YYNGEE. The CDR3 spans 14 residues. V lost 0 bases and J lost 2, with 9 bases in between. The CDR3 loop is CASSVEGRAYEQYF. In DNA form, the CDR3 reads TGTGCCAGCAGCGTAGAGGGCAGGGCCTACGAGCAGTACTTC.

The gene calls are TRBV28 and TRBJ2-7, with 9 bases lining up with TRBD1. With V trimmed by 6 bases and J by 2 bases, 5 bases remained unmatched. The CDR3 loop spans 14 amino acids. Germline-derived CDR1 and CDR2 are MDHEN and SYDVKM. The CDR3 spells CASRRTGEAYEQYF. DNA for the CDR3: TGTGCCAGCAGGAGGACAGGGGAAGCCTACGAGCAGTACTTC. The full variable domain, in which reference TRBV28 and TRBJ2-7 provide the parts outside the CDR3, is DVKVTQSSRYLVKRTGEKVFLECVQDMDHENMFWYRQDPGLGLRLIYFSYDVKMKEKGDIPEGYSVSREKKERFSLILESASTNQTSMYLCASRRTGEAYEQYFGPGTRLTVT.

The chain joins TRBV6-1 to TRBJ2-5; D call uncertain. This CDR3 is built from 11 residues. Germline CDR1 MNHNS, CDR2 SASEGT. Trimming cost V 2 bases and J 6 bases, with 4 bases left between them. CDR3 sequence: CASSESKTQYF. CDR3 in DNA: TGTGCCAGCAGTGAATCAAAGACCCAGTACTTC.

V and J are TRBV3-1 (or the pseudogene TRBV3-2) and TRBJ1-2, with 12 bases fitting TRBD1. The germline V gene encodes CDR1 LGHDT and CDR2 YNNKEL (reference sequence). This CDR3 is built from 13 residues. V was clipped by 4 bases and J by 8 bases; unmatched bases: 2. CDR3: CASSPGTGGGYTF. The DNA of the CDR3 is TGTGCCAGCAGCCCTGGGACAGGGGGCGGCTACACCTTC.

This chain connects TRBV25-1 to TRBJ2-5; D not certain. The CDR3 is made up of 11 amino acids. Deletions cut 10 bases from V and 4 bases from J, with 10 bases between. The germline V gene encodes CDR1 MGHDK and CDR2 SYGVNS. This CDR3 reads CATRGRETQYF. The CDR3, as DNA: TGTGCCACCCGTGGCAGAGAGACCCAGTACTTC.